This T cell receptor (beta chain) emerged from a study of blood T cells in healthy people across ages. Study-wide context: Capture by template switching was about one barcoded beta molecule per two T cells.

A sample-barcoded 5' primer and a J-beta primer mix were used in a second PCR of about 7 to 12 cycles. Each CDR3 protein gets one entry after TCRdb re-called the 5' RACE reads with MiXCR. This table has approximately 690,000 distinct CDR3 sequences, approximately 40% appearing once. Germline V gives CDR1 MNHEY, CDR2 SVGEGT. Trimming removed 7 bases from V and 3 bases from J, with 14 bases in between. The CDR3 covers 14 residues. The origin of this receptor is a man aged 80 or over in good health. This sequence joins TRBV6-2 or TRBV6-3 and TRBJ2-3; D unresolved. The specimen sequenced was blood. CDR3 region: CASTQWVSTDTQYF. The CDR3 DNA sequence: TGTGCCAGCACTCAGTGGGTGTCTACAGATACGCAGTATTTT.